This TCR beta chain was sequenced during a study of technical replicates of blood from several donors. CDR3 length: 17 residues. After removal of 0 bases from V and 3 bases from J, the junction contained 11 bases not matched to a gene. Germline-derived CDR1 and CDR2 are SGHVS and FNYEAQ. Here immunoSEQ multiplex PCR was the method, and the copy in TCRdb shows in-frame clones only, minus some. The table shows about 56,000 clones, with over 90% occurring only once. The source of this sequence is a human donor in good health. Some clones in this sample may be carry-over from other donors' samples. Material for sequencing was PBMCs. The rearrangement joins TRBV7-6 to TRBJ2-7, with 7 bases fitting TRBD1. The DNA for the CDR3 is TGTGCCAGCAGCTTAGCCTCCGGTCCGGGACAGTTCTACGAGCAGTACTTC. It yields the protein CASSLASGPGQFYEQYF. The full variable domain, its missing parts supplied by reference TRBV7-6 and TRBJ2-7, is GAGVSQSPRYKVTKRGQDVALRCDPISGHVSLYWYRQALGQGPEFLTYFNYEAQQDKSGLPNDRFSAERPEGSISTLTIQRTEQRDSAMYRCASSLASGPGQFYEQYFGPGTRLTVT.